This record concerns one T cell receptor beta chain sequence. Clones were read by immunoSEQ multiplex PCR, and TCRdb kept only the in-frame ones, dropping some. This sample has over 200,000 clones, with 85% to 90% found just once. These data are taken from a study of cytomegalovirus exposure and HLA in healthy donors. In the study overall: The roughly 110 validation repertoires were reported in a later analysis to have been generated on the same platform as the approximately 700 first-cohort repertoires.

There are 14 residues in the CDR3. Germline CDR1 is SGHDT and CDR2 is YYEEEE. The V end was cut by 4 bases, the J end by 5 bases, with 14 bases between. The chain recombines TRBV5-6 with TRBJ2-3; TRBD1 might be the D (6 bases). The sample taken for sequencing was PBMCs. This clonotype was sampled from a woman under 30 in good health and CMV-seronegative. The CDR3 sequence: CASSTGHVGDTQYF. The CDR3 DNA follows: TGTGCCAGCAGCACGGGACATGTGGGAGATACGCAGTATTTT.